This T cell receptor (beta chain) came from a study of CD4+ T cells in melanoma. Study-wide points: CD8+ T cell, macrophage and B cell function reportedly correlated with neoantigen-specific CD4+ T cells. In melanoma, neoantigen-specific CD4+ T cells reportedly differed in differentiation state.

Repertoires were generated with immunoSEQ multiplex PCR, while TCRdb's copy carries only in-frame clones and drops some. The table records more than 20,000 clones, around 80% of them present only once. With regard to this clone: What it binds is not known.

The CDR3 contains 15 residues. Germline CDR1 is SGHAT and CDR2 is FQNNGV. The V and J ends lost 3 bases and 8 bases respectively, with 19 bases between them. This sequence joins TRBV11-2 and TRBJ1-2; a possible D gene is TRBD1 (5 bases). The sequence derives from a human donor with melanoma. The CDR3 reads CASSLGTGGMEGYTF. DNA for the CDR3: TGTGCCAGCAGCTTGGGGACGGGGGGAATGGAGGGCTACACCTTC.